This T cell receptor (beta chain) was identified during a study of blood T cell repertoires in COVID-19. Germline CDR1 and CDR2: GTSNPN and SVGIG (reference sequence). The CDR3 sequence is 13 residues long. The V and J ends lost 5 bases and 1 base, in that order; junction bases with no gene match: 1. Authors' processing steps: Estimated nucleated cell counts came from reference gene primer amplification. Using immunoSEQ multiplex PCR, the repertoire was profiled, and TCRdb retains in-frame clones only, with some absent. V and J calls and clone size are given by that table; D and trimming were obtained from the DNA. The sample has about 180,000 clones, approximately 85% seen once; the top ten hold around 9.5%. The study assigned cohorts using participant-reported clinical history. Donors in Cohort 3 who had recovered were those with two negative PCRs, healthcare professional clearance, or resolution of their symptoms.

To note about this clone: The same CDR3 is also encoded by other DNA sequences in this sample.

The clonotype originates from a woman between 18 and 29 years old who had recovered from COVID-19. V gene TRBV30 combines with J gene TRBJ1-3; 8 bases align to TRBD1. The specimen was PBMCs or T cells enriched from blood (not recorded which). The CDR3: CAWDRGSGNTIYF. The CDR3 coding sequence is TGTGCCTGGGACAGGGGATCTGGAAACACCATATATTTT.